Shown below are 21 T cell receptor beta chains from a single sample sequenced in a study of chemoradiotherapy in HPV16-positive cancers. The repertoire was sequenced with immunoSEQ multiplex PCR; TCRdb's copy has only in-frame clones and lacks some. The sample records about 7,900 clones, around nine tenths being singletons. The source was blood, collected from a patient who underwent chemoradiotherapy. These receptors came from a human donor with HPV-associated anogenital cancer.

The chain links TRBV6-1 to TRBJ1-3; D unclear. Germline CDR1 is MNHNS and CDR2 is SASEGT. Trimming stripped 0 bases from V and 4 bases from J, with 16 bases between. The CDR3 covers 17 residues. The CDR3 DNA follows: TGTGCCAGCAGTGAAGCGATGAGGTTCTCTCTGGGAAACACCATATATTTT. Its translation: CASSEAMRFSLGNTIYF.

The chain uses TRBV14 and TRBJ2-7, with 10 bases that match TRBD2. CDR1 is SGHDN, CDR2 FVKESK, per germline. The CDR3 is 18 residues long. The trim removed 0 bases at V and 3 bases at J, leaving 11 bases unmatched. The CDR3 protein is CASSQEAVLAGWDYEQYF. CDR3 nucleotides: TGTGCCAGCAGCCAAGAGGCCGTACTAGCGGGATGGGACTACGAGCAGTACTTC.

The J gene is TRBJ2-3, the V gene TRBV7-7; D gene ambiguous. CDR1 SSHAT and CDR2 FNYEAQ come from the germline V gene (reference sequence). This CDR3 contains 12 residues. The CDR3 here is CATGERGDTQYF. The DNA for the CDR3 is TGTGCTACCGGAGAGCGTGGAGATACGCAGTATTTT. Variable domain in full (rest from reference TRBV7-7 and TRBJ2-3): GAGVSQSPRYKVTKRGQDVTLRCDPISSHATLYWYQQALGQGPEFLTYFNYEAQPDKSGLPSDRFSAERPEGSISTLTIQRTEQRDSAMYRCATGERGDTQYFGPGTRLTVL.

The CDR3 DNA follows: TGTGCCAGCAGTGACTCACCGGGAGAAGGCACAGATACGCAGTATTTT. It yields the protein CASSDSPGEGTDTQYF. V and J are TRBV6-4 and TRBJ2-3, with TRBD2 as a possible D gene (6 bases). From germline, CDR1 is MRHNA and CDR2 SNTAGT. Trimming took off 0 bases at V and 1 base at J, with 11 bases between the two ends. The CDR3 spans 16 residues.

In its sample, this clone was seen a few times. This chain connects TRBV1 to TRBJ2-1; the D segment call TRBD2 is taken from the table without a DNA check. TRBV1 is listed as a pseudogene. The CDR3 runs to 20 residues. CDR3 nucleotide sequence: TGCACCAGCAGCCAAGAGCCGGACTCCTTCCTACTTCCCTCCTACAATGAGCAGTTCTTC. Its translation: CTSSQEPDSFLLPSYNEQFF.

This chain connects TRBV19 to TRBJ1-3, with D unresolved. Trimming stripped 7 bases from V and 1 base from J, with 11 bases between. This CDR3 region has 14 residues. Germline lookup yields CDR1 LNHDA and CDR2 SQIVND (reference sequence). The CDR3 DNA is TGTGCCAGTAAATTGGAGCTTTCTGGAAACACCATATATTTT. As protein: CASKLELSGNTIYF.

This clone was detected only a few times. This chain connects TRBV27 to TRBJ2-4, with 9 bases that match TRBD1. The CDR3 length is 15 residues. Unmatched junction bases numbered 8, after V lost 6 bases and J lost 5 bases. CDR1 is MNHEY and CDR2 is SMNVEV in the germline V gene (reference sequence). In DNA, the CDR3 is TGTGCCAGCAGACAGGGGGCGAGGAGTGAAAACATTCAGTACTTC. The encoded protein is CASRQGARSENIQYF.

The sample holds one count of this clone. The chain joins TRBV19 to TRBJ2-5; the D gene could be TRBD1 or TRBD2 (5 bases each). This CDR3 comprises 15 residues. Germline CDR1 is LNHDA and CDR2 is SQIVND (reference sequence). Trimming removed 3 bases at V and 1 base at J, with 12 bases between. The CDR3 here is CASSMGPLPQETQYF. The CDR3 DNA reads TGTGCCAGTAGTATGGGACCTCTTCCCCAAGAGACCCAGTACTTC.

This chain connects TRBV21-1 to TRBJ2-7. TRBV21-1 is shown as a pseudogene. This CDR3 has 15 residues. The DNA for the CDR3 is TGTGCCAGCAGCAAGACGAAGAATCAAGAGTACGAGCAGTACTTC. Residues: CASSKTKNQEYEQYF.

This clone was counted only a few times. The V call is TRBV28, the J call TRBJ1-5, with 7 nucleotides matching TRBD1. The CDR3 has 15 amino acids. CDR1 and CDR2 (germline): MDHEN, SYDVKM. V shed 4 bases and J 5 bases; nucleotides not matched to a gene: 8. In nucleotides, the CDR3 is TGTGCCAGCAGTTCCCATCCGGGACAGTATCAGCCCCAGCATTTT. Encoded protein: CASSSHPGQYQPQHF.

The V gene is TRBV4-1, the J gene TRBJ1-1; TRBD1 is a possible D gene (5 bases). The germline V gene has CDR1 MGHRA and CDR2 YSYEKL. V dropped 4 bases and J dropped 3 bases, with 15 bases sitting between them. The CDR3 runs to 15 residues. The CDR3 coding sequence is TGCGCCAGCAGCCGTGGTCCGGTAGGGGACACTGAAGCTTTCTTT. Protein sequence: CASSRGPVGDTEAFF.

V gene TRBV29-1 combines with J gene TRBJ1-1, with D uncertain. The V and J ends lost 7 bases and 4 bases respectively, with 16 bases between them. The CDR3 contains 13 residues. Germline CDR1 reads SQVTM; CDR2 reads ANQGSEA. CDR3 residues: CSASQATGTEAFF. The CDR3 DNA is TGCAGCGCCTCTCAGGCCACCGGCACTGAAGCTTTCTTT.

The V and J genes are TRBV12-5 and TRBJ2-3, with D perhaps given as TRBD1 or TRBD2 (5 bases each). The germline CDR1 and CDR2 sequences are LGHNT and FRNRAP. The CDR3 is 17 residues long. With 2 bases removed from V and 4 bases from J, the gap between germline ends came to 19 bases. The CDR3 nucleotides read TGTGCTAGTGGTTTGTGGCCAAACGCCGGGACCCCAGATACGCAGTATTTT. Translated, it gives CASGLWPNAGTPDTQYF.

This chain links TRBV4-2 with TRBJ2-1, with 10 positions matching TRBD2. Unmatched junction bases numbered 5, after V lost 0 bases and J lost 3 bases. Looked up from germline, CDR1 is LGHNA and CDR2 is YNFKEQ. The CDR3 contains 17 residues. Here the CDR3 reads CASSQDPRTSGYNEQFF. The CDR3 nucleotides read TGTGCCAGCAGCCAAGACCCCCGGACTAGCGGCTACAATGAGCAGTTCTTC.

V usage is TRBV21-1 and J usage is TRBJ2-6; the D call TRBD2 from the table was never checked on the DNA. TRBV21-1 is a known pseudogene. This CDR3 comprises 14 residues. The CDR3 here is CASPRTDGANVLTF. The CDR3 DNA is TGTGCCAGCCCTCGGACTGACGGGGCCAACGTCCTGACTTTC.

This clone was recorded only once. The chain combines TRBV21-1 with TRBJ2-2. TRBV21-1 is a recognized pseudogene. This CDR3 contains 17 residues. This CDR3 is CASSTVWGASNTGELFF. The CDR3 region has the DNA TGTGCCAGCAGCACGGTGTGGGGGGCGAGTAACACCGGGGAGCTGTTTTTT.

This clone was seen once. The CDR3 DNA follows: TGCGCCAGCAGCTTGGGGGGGAACACTAATGAAAAACTGTTTTTT. Protein product: CASSLGGNTNEKLFF. The J gene is TRBJ1-4, the V gene TRBV5-1; possible D gene TRBD1, 5 bases. Germline lookup yields CDR1 SGHRS and CDR2 YFSETQ. Trimming stripped 0 bases from V and 2 bases from J, with 8 bases between. The CDR3 sequence is 15 residues long.

The CDR3 nucleotides read TGTGCCAGCAGCTTAGGGGGACTAGCGGGGGGCAATGAGCAGTTCTTC. Translating it yields CASSLGGLAGGNEQFF. J is TRBJ2-1 and V is TRBV7-3; TRBD2 aligns across 15 bases. V was clipped by 2 bases and J by 6 bases; unmatched bases: 2. Germline values: CDR1 SGHTA, CDR2 FQGTGA. The CDR3 extends over 16 amino acids.

This rearrangement joins TRBV2 to TRBJ2-5; 8 bases are a match to TRBD1. This CDR3 has 15 amino acids. Germline CDR1 SNHLY, CDR2 FYNNEI. The junction had 9 bases not matched to a gene; V was cut back by 4 bases and J by 5 bases. Written as DNA, the CDR3 is TGTGCCAGCAGTGGATGGACAGGGCCTGGGGAGACCCAGTACTTC. This translates into CASSGWTGPGETQYF.

The chain links TRBV9 to TRBJ2-5; 7 bases fit TRBD2. The CDR3 consists of 14 residues. Per germline, CDR1 SGDLS and CDR2 YYNGEE. V trimming: 0 bases; J trimming: 5 bases; junction bases outside the gene matches: 4. CDR3 protein: CASSVVGSGETQYF. The CDR3, as DNA: TGTGCCAGCAGCGTAGTAGGTAGCGGGGAGACCCAGTACTTC. Drawing the rest from reference TRBV9 and TRBJ2-5, the complete variable domain is DSGVTQTPKHLITATGQRVTLRCSPRSGDLSVYWYQQSLDQGLQFLIQYYNGEERAKGNILERFSAQQFPDLHSELNLSSLELGDSALYFCASSVVGSGETQYFGPGTRLLVL.

The chain joins TRBV5-1 to TRBJ2-5, with D perhaps matching TRBD2 (6 bases). The CDR3 contains 14 residues. Per germline, CDR1 SGHRS and CDR2 YFSETQ. V shed 3 bases and J shed 5 bases, with 14 bases lying between them. CDR3 in DNA: TGCGCCAGCAGCTCTGGAGGGGTAGGCGAGACCCAGTACTTC. Its translation: CASSSGGVGETQYF.